This T cell receptor (beta chain) was captured in a study of CD8 T cells in ankylosing spondylitis. Study-wide results and caveats: CD8+ disease-linked clones were present at relatively low frequencies in blood. Existing reports had already noted some motif variants in reactive arthritis synovial fluid and blood. Disease-linked clones were reportedly significantly enriched in matched ankylosing spondylitis synovial fluid. Seemingly characteristic of ankylosing spondylitis blood was a TCR beta motif consisting of several highly homologous variants.

Each TCR beta library was made by quantitative 5'-RACE that incorporated molecular barcodes. Each CDR3 protein gets one entry after TCRdb re-called the 5' RACE reads with MiXCR. Of fewer than 550,000 distinct CDR3 sequences listed, roughly 5% are singletons. This clonotype was picked up many times. No antigen is known for it. The CDR3 runs to 14 residues. The V gene lost 0 bases and the J gene lost 8 bases, with 13 bases spanning the gap. CDR1 is LGHNA and CDR2 is YNFKEQ in the germline V gene. This chain uses TRBV4-2 with TRBJ1-1; unclear D gene. Sequenced: blood, either unsorted or a sorted T cell fraction (not recorded which). The sequence came from a male donor with ankylosing spondylitis. The CDR3 spells CASSQDIGAIEAFF. CDR3 coding DNA: TGTGCCAGCAGCCAAGATATAGGTGCCATCGAAGCTTTCTTT.